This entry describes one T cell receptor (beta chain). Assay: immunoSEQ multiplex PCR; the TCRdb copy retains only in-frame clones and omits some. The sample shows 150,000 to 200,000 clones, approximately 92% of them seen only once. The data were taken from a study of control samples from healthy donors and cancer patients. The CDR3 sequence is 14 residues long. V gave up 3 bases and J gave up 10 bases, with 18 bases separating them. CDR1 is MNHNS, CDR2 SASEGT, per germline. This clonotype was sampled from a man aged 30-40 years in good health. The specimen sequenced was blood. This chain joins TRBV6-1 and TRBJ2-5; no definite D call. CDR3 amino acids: CASSERNLHGVQYF. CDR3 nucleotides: TGTGCCAGCAGTGAGAGGAATCTCCATGGGGTCCAGTACTTC.